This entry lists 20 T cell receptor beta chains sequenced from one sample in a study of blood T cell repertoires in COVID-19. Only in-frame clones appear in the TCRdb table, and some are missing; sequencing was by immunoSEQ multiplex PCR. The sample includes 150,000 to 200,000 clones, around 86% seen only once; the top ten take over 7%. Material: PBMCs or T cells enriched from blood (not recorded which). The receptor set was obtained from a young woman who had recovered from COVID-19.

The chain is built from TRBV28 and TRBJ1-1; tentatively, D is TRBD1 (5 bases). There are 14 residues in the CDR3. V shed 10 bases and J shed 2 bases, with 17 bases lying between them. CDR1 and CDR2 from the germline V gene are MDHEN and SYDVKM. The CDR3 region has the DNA TGTGCCATCAAACCCGACAGCTCCAACACTGAAGCTTTCTTT. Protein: CAIKPDSSNTEAFF.

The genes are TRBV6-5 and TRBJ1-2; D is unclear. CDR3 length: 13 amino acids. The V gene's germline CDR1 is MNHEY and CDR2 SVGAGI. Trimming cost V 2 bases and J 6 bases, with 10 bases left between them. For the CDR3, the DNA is TGTGCCAGCAGTTACCAGGCTCGCGATGGCTACACCTTC. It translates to CASSYQARDGYTF.

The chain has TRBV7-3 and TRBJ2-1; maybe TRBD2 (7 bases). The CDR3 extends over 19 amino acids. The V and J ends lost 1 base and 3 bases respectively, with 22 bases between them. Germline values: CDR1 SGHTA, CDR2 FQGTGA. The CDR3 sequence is CASSLISGVTRDYYNEQFF. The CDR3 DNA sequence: TGTGCCAGCAGCTTAATTTCAGGGGTTACGCGGGACTACTACAATGAGCAGTTCTTC.

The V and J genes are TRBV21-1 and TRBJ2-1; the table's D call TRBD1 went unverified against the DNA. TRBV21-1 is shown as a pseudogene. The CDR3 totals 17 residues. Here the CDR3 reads CASSKDRGGTPTNEQFF. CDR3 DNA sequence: TGTGCCAGCAGCAAAGACAGGGGGGGAACTCCGACTAATGAGCAGTTCTTC.

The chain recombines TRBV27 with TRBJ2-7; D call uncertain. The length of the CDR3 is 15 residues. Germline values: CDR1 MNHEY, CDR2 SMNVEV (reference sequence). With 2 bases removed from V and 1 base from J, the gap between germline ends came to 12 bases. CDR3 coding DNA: TGTGCCAGCAGTTTAATCGGTGGTACTTCCTACGAGCAGTACTTC. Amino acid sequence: CASSLIGGTSYEQYF.

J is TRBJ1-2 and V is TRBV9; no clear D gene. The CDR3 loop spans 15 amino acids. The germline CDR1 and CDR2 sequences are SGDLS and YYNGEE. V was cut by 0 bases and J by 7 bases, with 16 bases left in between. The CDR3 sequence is CASSVVNSRLSGYTF. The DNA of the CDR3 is TGTGCCAGCAGCGTAGTGAACAGCCGGCTATCTGGCTACACCTTC.

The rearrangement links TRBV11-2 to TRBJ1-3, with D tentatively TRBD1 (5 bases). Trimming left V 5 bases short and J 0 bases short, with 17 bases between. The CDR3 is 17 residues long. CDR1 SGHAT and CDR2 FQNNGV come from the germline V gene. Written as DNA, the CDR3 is TGTGCCAGCAGCCCCAGGGCTCCTGGACGCTCTGGAAACACCATATATTTT. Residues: CASSPRAPGRSGNTIYF.

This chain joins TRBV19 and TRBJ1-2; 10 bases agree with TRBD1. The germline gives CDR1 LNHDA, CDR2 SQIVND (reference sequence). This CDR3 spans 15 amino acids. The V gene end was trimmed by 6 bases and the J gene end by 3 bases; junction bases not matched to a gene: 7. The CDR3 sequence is CASSNRDRGYYGYTF. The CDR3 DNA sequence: TGTGCCAGTAGCAATCGGGACAGGGGTTACTATGGCTACACCTTC.

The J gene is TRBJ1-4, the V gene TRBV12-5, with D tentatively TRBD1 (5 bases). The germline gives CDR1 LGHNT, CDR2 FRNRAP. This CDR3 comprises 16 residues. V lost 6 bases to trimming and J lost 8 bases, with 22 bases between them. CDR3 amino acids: CASGRTTGLLKEKLFF. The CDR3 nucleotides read TGTGCTAGTGGACGCACCACGGGACTCCTTAAGGAAAAACTGTTTTTT. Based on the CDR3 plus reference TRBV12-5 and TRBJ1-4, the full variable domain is DARVTQTPRHKVTEMGQEVTMRCQPILGHNTVFWYRQTMMQGLELLAYFRNRAPLDDSGMPKDRFSAEMPDATLATLKIQPSEPRDSAVYFCASGRTTGLLKEKLFFGSGTQLSVL.

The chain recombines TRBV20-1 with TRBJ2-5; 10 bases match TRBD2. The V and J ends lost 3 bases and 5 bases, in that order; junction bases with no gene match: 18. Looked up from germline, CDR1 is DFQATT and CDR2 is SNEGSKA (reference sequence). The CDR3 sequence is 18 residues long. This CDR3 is CSASSGRASGSSVETQYF. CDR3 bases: TGCAGTGCTAGTTCTGGCCGGGCTAGCGGGAGTAGTGTGGAGACCCAGTACTTC.

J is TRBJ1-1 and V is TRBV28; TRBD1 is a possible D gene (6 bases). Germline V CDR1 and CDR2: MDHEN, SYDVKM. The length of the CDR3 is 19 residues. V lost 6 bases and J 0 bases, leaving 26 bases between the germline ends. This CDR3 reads CASRDRTAVPNLMNTEAFF. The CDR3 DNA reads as TGTGCCAGCAGAGATAGGACAGCAGTCCCCAACCTTATGAACACTGAAGCTTTCTTT.

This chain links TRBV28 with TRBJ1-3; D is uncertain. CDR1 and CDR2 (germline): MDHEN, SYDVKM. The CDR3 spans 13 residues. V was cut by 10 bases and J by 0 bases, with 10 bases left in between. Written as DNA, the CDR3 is TGTGCCACCTCTCTAAGCTCTGGAAACACCATATATTTT. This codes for CATSLSSGNTIYF.

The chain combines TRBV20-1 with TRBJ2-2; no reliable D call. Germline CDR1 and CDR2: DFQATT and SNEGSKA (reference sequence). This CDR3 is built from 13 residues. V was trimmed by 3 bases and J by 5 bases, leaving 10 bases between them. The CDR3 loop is CSASNPETGELFF. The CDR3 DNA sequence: TGCAGTGCTAGTAACCCGGAGACCGGGGAGCTGTTTTTT.

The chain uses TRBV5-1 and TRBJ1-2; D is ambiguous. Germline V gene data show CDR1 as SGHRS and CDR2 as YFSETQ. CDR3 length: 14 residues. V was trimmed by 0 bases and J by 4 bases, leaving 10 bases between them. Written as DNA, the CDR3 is TGCGCCAGCAGCTTGGCCGGCGGAACCTATGGCTACACCTTC. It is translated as CASSLAGGTYGYTF. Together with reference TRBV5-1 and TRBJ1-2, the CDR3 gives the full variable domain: KAGVTQTPRYLIKTRGQQVTLSCSPISGHRSVSWYQQTPGQGLQFLFEYFSETQRNKGNFPGRFSGRQFSNSRSEMNVSTLELGDSALYLCASSLAGGTYGYTFGSGTRLTVV.

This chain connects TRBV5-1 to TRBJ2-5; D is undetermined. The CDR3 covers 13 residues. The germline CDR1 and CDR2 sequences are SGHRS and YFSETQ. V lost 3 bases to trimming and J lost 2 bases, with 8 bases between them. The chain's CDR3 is CASSSPVQETQYF. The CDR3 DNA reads TGCGCCAGCAGCTCCCCCGTACAAGAGACCCAGTACTTC.

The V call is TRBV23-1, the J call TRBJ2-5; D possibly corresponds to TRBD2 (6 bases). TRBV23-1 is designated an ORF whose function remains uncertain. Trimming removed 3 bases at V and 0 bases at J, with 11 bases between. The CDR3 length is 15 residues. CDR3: CASSHDGRYQETQYF. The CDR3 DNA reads TGCGCCAGCAGTCACGACGGGAGATACCAAGAGACCCAGTACTTC.

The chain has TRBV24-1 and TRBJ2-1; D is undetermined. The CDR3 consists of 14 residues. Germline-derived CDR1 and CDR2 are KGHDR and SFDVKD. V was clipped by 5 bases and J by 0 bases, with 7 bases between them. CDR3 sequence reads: CATSGRSSYNEQFF. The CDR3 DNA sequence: TGTGCCACCAGTGGCCGGAGCTCCTACAATGAGCAGTTCTTC.

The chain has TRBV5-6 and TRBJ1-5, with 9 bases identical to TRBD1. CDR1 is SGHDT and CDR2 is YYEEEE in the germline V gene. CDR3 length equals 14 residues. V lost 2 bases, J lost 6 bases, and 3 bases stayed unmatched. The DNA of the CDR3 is TGTGCCAGCAGCTTAGGACAGGGGTCTCAGCCCCAGCATTTT. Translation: CASSLGQGSQPQHF.

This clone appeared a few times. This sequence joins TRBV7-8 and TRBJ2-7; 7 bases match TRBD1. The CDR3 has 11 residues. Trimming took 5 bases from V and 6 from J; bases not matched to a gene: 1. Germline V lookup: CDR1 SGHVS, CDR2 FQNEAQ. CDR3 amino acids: CASSPGGEQYF. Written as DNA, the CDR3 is TGTGCCAGCAGCCCAGGGGGCGAGCAGTACTTC.

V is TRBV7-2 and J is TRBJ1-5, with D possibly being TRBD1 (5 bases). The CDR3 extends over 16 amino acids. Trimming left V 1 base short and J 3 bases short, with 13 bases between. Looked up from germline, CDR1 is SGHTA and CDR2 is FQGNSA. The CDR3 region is CASSLGAGGTNQPQHF. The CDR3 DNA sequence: TGTGCCAGCAGCTTAGGGGCGGGGGGGACCAATCAGCCCCAGCATTTT.